Below are 2 T cell receptor beta chains sequenced from a single sample in a study of OX40 agonist ivuxolimab in advanced cancers. Sequenced by immunoSEQ multiplex PCR; TCRdb stores in-frame clones only, minus some. The table records 90,000 to 100,000 clones, roughly nine tenths of them present only once. This specimen was CD4+ or CD8+ T cells sorted from blood, taken in a trial of the OX40 agonist ivuxolimab. These receptors all stem from an adult with an advanced solid tumor such as melanoma, head and neck, liver or kidney cancer.

The rearrangement uses TRBV9 and TRBJ2-3; weak D call: TRBD1 (5 bases). The length of the CDR3 is 18 residues. With 1 base removed from V and 0 bases from J, the gap between germline ends came to 18 bases. CDR1 and CDR2 from the germline V gene are SGDLS and YYNGEE. CDR3 region: CASSVSLAGHLSTDTQYF. Here the CDR3 DNA reads TGTGCCAGCAGCGTATCCCTCGCAGGGCATCTGAGCACAGATACGCAGTATTTT.

The V and J genes are TRBV2 and TRBJ2-2, with a tentative D call TRBD1 (5 bases). The germline V and J ends were trimmed by 4 bases and 7 bases, with 10 bases remaining between them. CDR3 length: 13 amino acids. CDR1 SNHLY and CDR2 FYNNEI come from the germline V gene. CDR3 amino acids: CASSAREGGELFF. The CDR3 region has the DNA TGTGCCAGCAGTGCCAGGGAAGGCGGGGAGCTGTTTTTT.